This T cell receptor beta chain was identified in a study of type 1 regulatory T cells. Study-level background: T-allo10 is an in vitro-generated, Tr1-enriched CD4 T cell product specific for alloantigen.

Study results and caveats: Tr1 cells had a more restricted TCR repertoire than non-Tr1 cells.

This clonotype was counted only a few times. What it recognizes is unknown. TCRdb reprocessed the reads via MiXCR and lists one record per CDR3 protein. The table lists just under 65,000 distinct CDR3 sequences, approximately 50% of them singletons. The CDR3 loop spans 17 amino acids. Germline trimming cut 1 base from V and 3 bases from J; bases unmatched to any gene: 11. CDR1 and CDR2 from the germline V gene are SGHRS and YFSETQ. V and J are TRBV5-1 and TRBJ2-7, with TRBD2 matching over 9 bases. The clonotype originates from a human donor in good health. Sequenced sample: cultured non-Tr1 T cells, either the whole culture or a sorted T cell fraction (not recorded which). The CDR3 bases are TGCGCCAGCAGCTTGACATCTTCGCGGGGGGGCCTCTACGAGCAGTACTTC. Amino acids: CASSLTSSRGGLYEQYF.